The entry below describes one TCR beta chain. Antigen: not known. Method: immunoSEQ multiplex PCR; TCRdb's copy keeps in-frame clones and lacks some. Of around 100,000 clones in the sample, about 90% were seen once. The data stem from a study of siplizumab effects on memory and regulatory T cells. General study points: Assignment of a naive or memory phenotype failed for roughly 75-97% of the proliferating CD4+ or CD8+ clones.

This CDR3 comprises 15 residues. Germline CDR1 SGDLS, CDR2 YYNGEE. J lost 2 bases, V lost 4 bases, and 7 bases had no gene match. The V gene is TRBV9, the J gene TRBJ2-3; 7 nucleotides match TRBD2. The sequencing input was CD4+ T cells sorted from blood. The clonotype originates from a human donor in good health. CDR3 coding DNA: TGTGCCAGCAGCTACGGGGGGTGGTACACAGATACGCAGTATTTT. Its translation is CASSYGGWYTDTQYF.